This T cell receptor (beta chain) appears in the sequencing data of a study of radiotherapy plus CTLA-4 blockade in lung cancer. The study's findings and limits: Alongside interferon-beta, early blood T cell clone dynamics were reportedly the best predictor of response. Blood-borne expansion of tumor-derived TCR clones followed radiotherapy plus ipilimumab.

About this clone: No antigen is known for it.

The trim removed 4 bases at V and 5 bases at J, leaving 4 bases unmatched. Germline assignment: CDR1 MNHEY and CDR2 SVGAGI. CDR3 length: 13 amino acids. Profiled with immunoSEQ multiplex PCR; TCRdb holds only in-frame clones, not every one. The data show about 62,000 clones, with 70% to 80% seen just once and 2.9% held by the top ten. The receptor was isolated from a human donor with non-small cell lung cancer who had a complete response to radiotherapy plus ipilimumab. This specimen was peripheral blood, taken from a patient treated with radiotherapy plus ipilimumab. The gene calls are TRBV6-5 and TRBJ2-5; 7 nucleotides align to TRBD2. CDR3 sequence: CASSLTSLETQYF. CDR3 nucleotide sequence: TGTGCCAGCAGTTTGACTAGCTTGGAGACCCAGTACTTC.